These T cell receptor beta chains were read from a single sample in a study of vaccination and CD4 T cells after COVID-19. These receptors are not linked to any known antigen. Each CDR3 protein gets one entry after TCRdb re-called the PCR reads with MiXCR. The profile shows around 20,000 distinct CDR3 sequences, 58% of them singletons. Here the sequenced sample was CD4+ T cells from blood, cultured in vitro, taken before SARS-CoV-2 vaccination. These receptors all come from a human donor who had recovered from COVID-19. The CDR3 runs from the conserved cysteine through the conserved F or W. The D gene is left open where the match is weak. Clone size is shown for a subset of rows, as once, few, many or a class of expanded clone.

v_gene: TRBV6-1; d_gene: .; j_gene: TRBJ2-2; abundance: .; CDR3nt: TGTGCCAGCAGACATAGCGGCCGGAACACCGGGGAGCTGTTTTTT; CDR3aa: CASRHSGRNTGELFF
v_gene: TRBV19; d_gene: .; j_gene: TRBJ1-1; abundance: .; CDR3nt: TGTGCCAGTAGTCTGCTCGGGCAGGGGAGAGCCCAAAACACTGAAGCTTTCTTT; CDR3aa: CASSLLGQGRAQNTEAFF
v_gene: TRBV6-1; d_gene: .; j_gene: TRBJ1-5; abundance: .; CDR3nt: TGTGCCAGCAGTCGGGGGTTTTTGGATCATCAGCCCCAGCATTTT; CDR3aa: CASSRGFLDHQPQHF
v_gene: TRBV27; d_gene: .; j_gene: TRBJ2-7; abundance: .; CDR3nt: TGTGCCAGCAGTTTATCGGGGTTTGGGGGGACCTACGAGCAGTACTTC; CDR3aa: CASSLSGFGGTYEQYF
v_gene: TRBV19; d_gene: .; j_gene: TRBJ1-5; abundance: .; CDR3nt: TGTGCCAGTTGGGGGGTAATCGGTCAGCCCCAGCATTTT; CDR3aa: CASWGVIGQPQHF
v_gene: TRBV7-2; d_gene: TRBD1; j_gene: TRBJ1-5; abundance: .; CDR3nt: TGTGCCAGCAGCTCCGTCCCAGGGGGAAATCAGCCCCAGCATTTT; CDR3aa: CASSSVPGGNQPQHF
v_gene: TRBV20-1; d_gene: .; j_gene: TRBJ2-3; abundance: .; CDR3nt: TGCAGCGTCTCCTCCGGAACTCGCACAGATACGCAGTATTTT; CDR3aa: CSVSSGTRTDTQYF
v_gene: TRBV27; d_gene: .; j_gene: TRBJ1-5; abundance: .; CDR3nt: TGTGCCAGCAGTTTAATCTCTGACCAGCCCCAGCATTTT; CDR3aa: CASSLISDQPQHF
v_gene: TRBV15; d_gene: .; j_gene: TRBJ1-4; abundance: few; CDR3nt: TGTGCCACCAGCAGAGATCCCAGATCTAATGAAAAACTGTTTTTT; CDR3aa: CATSRDPRSNEKLFF
v_gene: TRBV2; d_gene: .; j_gene: TRBJ1-2; abundance: .; CDR3nt: TGTGCCAGCAGTGAGGGGGATGGCTACACCTTC; CDR3aa: CASSEGDGYTF
v_gene: TRBV19; d_gene: TRBD1; j_gene: TRBJ1-5; abundance: .; CDR3nt: TGTGCCAGTAGATCTGACAGGGTTGGCAATCAGCCCCAGCATTTT; CDR3aa: CASRSDRVGNQPQHF
v_gene: TRBV27; d_gene: .; j_gene: TRBJ2-3; abundance: few; CDR3nt: TGTGCCAGCGGGGAGATTCCTAGCACAGATACGCAGTATTTT; CDR3aa: CASGEIPSTDTQYF
v_gene: TRBV7-9; d_gene: .; j_gene: TRBJ2-7; abundance: .; CDR3nt: TGTGCCAGCAGCTTAGGAACAGCCGAGCAGTACTTC; CDR3aa: CASSLGTAEQYF
v_gene: TRBV6-2/TRBV6-3; d_gene: .; j_gene: TRBJ2-2; abundance: .; CDR3nt: TGTGCCAGCAGTTCCGACTCCCGAACCGGGGAGCTGTTTTTT; CDR3aa: CASSSDSRTGELFF
v_gene: TRBV28; d_gene: .; j_gene: TRBJ2-5; abundance: few; CDR3nt: TGTGCCAGCAGCTCCCAGACGTACCAAGAGACCCAGTACTTC; CDR3aa: CASSSQTYQETQYF